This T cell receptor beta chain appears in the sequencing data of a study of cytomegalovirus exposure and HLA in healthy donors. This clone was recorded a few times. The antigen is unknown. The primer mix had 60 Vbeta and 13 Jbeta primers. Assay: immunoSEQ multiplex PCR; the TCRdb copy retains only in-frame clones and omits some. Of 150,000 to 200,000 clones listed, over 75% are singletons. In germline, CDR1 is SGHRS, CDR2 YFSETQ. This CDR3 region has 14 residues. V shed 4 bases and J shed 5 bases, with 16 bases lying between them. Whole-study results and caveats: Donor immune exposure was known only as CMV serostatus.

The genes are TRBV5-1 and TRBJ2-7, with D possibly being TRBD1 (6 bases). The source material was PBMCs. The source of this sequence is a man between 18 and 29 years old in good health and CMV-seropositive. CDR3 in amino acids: CASSPTTQGNEQYF. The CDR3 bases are TGCGCCAGCAGCCCGACGACACAGGGAAACGAGCAGTACTTC. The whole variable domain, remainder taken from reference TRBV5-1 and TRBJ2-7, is KAGVTQTPRYLIKTRGQQVTLSCSPISGHRSVSWYQQTPGQGLQFLFEYFSETQRNKGNFPGRFSGRQFSNSRSEMNVSTLELGDSALYLCASSPTTQGNEQYFGPGTRLTVT.